The clone carrying this TCR beta chain was detected only once. Its antigen is unidentified. The germline V and J ends were trimmed by 2 bases and 2 bases, with 19 bases remaining between them. In germline, CDR1 is MDHEN, CDR2 SYDVKM. CDR3 size: 18 residues. The data were obtained in a study of long-term antiretroviral therapy in people with HIV. General study results and limits: Repertoires from HIV showed CDR3 length ranges narrower than those of controls.

The assay used was immunoSEQ (version v3.0), run at survey level. Assay: immunoSEQ multiplex PCR; the TCRdb copy retains only in-frame clones and omits some. The profile shows 12,000 to 15,000 clones, 70% to 90% of them singletons. Material: unsorted PBMCs, obtained 6.2 years after starting antiretroviral therapy. The receptor's source is a man aged 40-49 years with HIV. V usage is TRBV28 and J usage is TRBJ1-5, with a possible D match to TRBD1 (5 bases). The CDR3 spells CASSLEAGRVQRNQPQHF. In nucleotides, the CDR3 is TGTGCCAGCAGTTTAGAGGCAGGGAGAGTCCAACGCAATCAGCCCCAGCATTTT.